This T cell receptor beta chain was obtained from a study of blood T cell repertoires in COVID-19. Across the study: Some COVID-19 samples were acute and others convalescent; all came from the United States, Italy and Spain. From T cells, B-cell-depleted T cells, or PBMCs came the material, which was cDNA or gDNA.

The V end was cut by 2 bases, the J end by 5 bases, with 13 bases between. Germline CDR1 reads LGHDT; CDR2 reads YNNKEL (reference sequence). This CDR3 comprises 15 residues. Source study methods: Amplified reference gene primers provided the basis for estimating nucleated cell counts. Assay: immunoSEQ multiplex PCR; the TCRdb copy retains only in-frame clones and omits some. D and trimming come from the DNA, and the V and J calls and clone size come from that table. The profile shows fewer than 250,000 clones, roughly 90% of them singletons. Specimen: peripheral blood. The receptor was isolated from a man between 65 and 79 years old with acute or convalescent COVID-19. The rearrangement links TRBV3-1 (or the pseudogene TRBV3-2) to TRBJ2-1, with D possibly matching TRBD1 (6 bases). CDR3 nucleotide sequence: TGTGCCAGCAGCCAATCTCTGGGGGCCCACAATGAGCAGTTCTTC. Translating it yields CASSQSLGAHNEQFF.